Here is one TCR beta chain with its context. Antigen specificity is unknown. This sample was taken from a study of blood T cells in healthy people across ages. Study-wide results and limits: PBMCs were not sorted, which prevented a conclusive comparison of naive versus antigen-experienced cells.

J gave up 11 bases and V 6 bases, and 18 bases lay outside the gene matches. Germline V CDR1 and CDR2: DFQATT, SNEGSKA (reference sequence). The CDR3 sequence is 15 residues long. Through a sample-barcoded 5' primer and a J-beta primer mix, a second PCR was run for about 6 to 12 cycles. Via MiXCR, TCRdb re-called the 5' RACE reads, giving one row per CDR3 protein. The table shows hundreds of thousands of distinct CDR3 sequences, with approximately 44% occurring only once. The specimen was blood. The V gene is TRBV20-1, the J gene TRBJ2-5; TRBD2 agrees at 10 bases. The sequence was collected from a man aged 55 to 70 in good health. CDR3 DNA sequence: TGCAGTGCGGCTAGCGGGGGCCCCGAGTTGAATGAGCAGTACTTC. This sequence encodes CSAASGGPELNEQYF.